This TCR beta chain was sequenced during a study of tumor and adjacent non-tumor tissue in lung cancer. Across the study: Histology: about 13 adenocarcinoma, a couple of squamous cell carcinoma, 1 small cell lung cancer. Study-wide results and limits: Tumor tissue had significantly higher TCR diversity than normal lung. In normal lung, the top 100 clones were significantly more dominant than in tumor.

Comment on this clonotype: Its antigen is unidentified. One end of the junction fails to match germline, which may point to a read error.

The library came from three nested PCR rounds adapted from ARM-PCR protocols. TCRdb fed the multiplex PCR reads into MiXCR, producing one record per CDR3 protein. Of 45,000 to 65,000 distinct CDR3 sequences in the sample, 74% were seen once. The template was RNA from unsorted bulk tissue. More than 3 cm separated this lung sample from the edge of the tumor. Between August and November 2014, newly diagnosed, chemotherapy-naive lung cancer patients underwent thoracic surgery in China. Per the germline V gene, CDR1 is SQVTM and CDR2 is ANQGSEA. This CDR3 spans 12 amino acids. V is TRBV29-1 and J is TRBJ2-5; the D gene is possibly TRBD2 (5 bases). Specimen: distant non-tumor lung tissue. This TCR was recovered from a woman aged 60 to 75 with non-small cell lung cancer. CDR3 in amino acids: CSVLTVGETHYF. DNA for the CDR3: TGCAGCGTCCTGACGGTGGGAGAGACCCATTACTTC. Together with reference TRBV29-1 and TRBJ2-5, the CDR3 gives the full variable domain: SAVISQKPSRDICQRGTSLTIQCQVDSQVTMMFWYRQQPGQSLTLIATANQGSEATYESGFVIDKFPISRPNLTFSTLTVSNMSPEDSSIYLCSVLTVGETHYFGPGTRLLVL.